Below, 30 T cell receptor beta chains from the same sample are listed, as sequenced in a study of blood T cell repertoires in COVID-19. The data were produced by immunoSEQ multiplex PCR, yet TCRdb's version contains in-frame clones alone and is incomplete. Of about 410,000 clones listed, more than 80% are singletons. Material: peripheral blood. The receptors come from a young woman with active or convalescent COVID-19.

J is TRBJ1-5 and V is TRBV6-2 or TRBV6-3; 9 bases match TRBD1. The CDR3 runs to 18 residues. Unmatched junction bases numbered 12, after V lost 6 bases and J lost 0 bases. Germline CDR1 MNHEY, CDR2 SVGEGT. The CDR3 loop is CASSPTGGLLYSNQPQHF. The CDR3 bases are TGTGCCAGCAGCCCTACAGGGGGCCTTCTATATAGCAATCAGCCCCAGCATTTT.

The gene calls are TRBV27 and TRBJ1-6; 9 bases are shared with TRBD1. The CDR3 loop spans 17 amino acids. V lost 5 bases and J lost 0; bases outside the gene matches: 5. CDR1 is MNHEY, CDR2 SMNVEV, per germline (reference sequence). CDR3 DNA sequence: TGTGCCAGCAGTCCGAAGACAGGGGGCTCCTATAATTCACCCCTCCACTTT. This translates into CASSPKTGGSYNSPLHF.

The chain joins TRBV5-1 to TRBJ2-1; TRBD1 matches 9 bases. Unmatched junction bases numbered 1, after V lost 4 bases and J lost 8 bases. In germline, CDR1 is SGHRS, CDR2 YFSETQ. The CDR3 has 12 residues. The CDR3 DNA follows: TGCGCCAGCAGCAGACAGGGGGATGAGCAGTTCTTC. The encoded protein is CASSRQGDEQFF.

The gene calls are TRBV5-1 and TRBJ2-1; 9 bases line up with TRBD1. The CDR3 is made up of 15 amino acids. Germline V gene data show CDR1 as SGHRS and CDR2 as YFSETQ. Trimming at V came to 4 bases and at J to 6 bases, leaving 8 bases not matched to a gene. The CDR3: CASSRTLTGGNEQFF. DNA for the CDR3: TGCGCCAGCAGCAGAACCCTGACAGGGGGCAATGAGCAGTTCTTC.

This chain links TRBV5-1 with TRBJ2-2; 9 nucleotides align to TRBD1. Germline values: CDR1 SGHRS, CDR2 YFSETQ. CDR3 length: 16 residues. The V gene end was trimmed by 2 bases and the J gene end by 6 bases; junction bases not matched to a gene: 8. The CDR3 DNA reads as TGCGCCAGCAGCTTTGGACAGGGGCAGGTAGCCGGGGAGCTGTTTTTT. This encodes CASSFGQGQVAGELFF.

This chain joins TRBV10-3 and TRBJ2-7, with 7 bases matching TRBD2. The germline V gene has CDR1 ENHRY and CDR2 SYGVKD. Germline trimming cut 2 bases from V and 0 bases from J; bases unmatched to any gene: 4. The CDR3 is made up of 15 amino acids. DNA of the CDR3: TGTGCCATCAGTGAGAGAGGCGGGAGCTCCTACGAGCAGTACTTC. It is translated as CAISERGGSSYEQYF.

This clone was seen once. This chain joins TRBV3-1 (or the pseudogene TRBV3-2) and TRBJ2-5; TRBD1 is a possible D gene (6 bases). The V gene lost 2 bases and the J gene lost 7 bases, with 14 bases spanning the gap. This CDR3 comprises 14 residues. Germline CDR1 LGHDT, CDR2 YNNKEL (reference sequence). CDR3 amino acids: CASSQPGQGMTQYF. The CDR3 DNA reads as TGTGCCAGCAGCCAACCGGGACAAGGCATGACCCAGTACTTC.

V gene TRBV7-9 combines with J gene TRBJ2-6, with D hard to call. Germline-derived CDR1 and CDR2 are SEHNR and FQNEAQ (reference sequence). Trimming cost V 8 bases and J 1 base, with 3 bases left between them. The CDR3 contains 12 residues. The CDR3, as DNA: TGTGCCAGCTCTTCTGGGGCCAACGTCCTGACTTTC. Translating gives CASSSGANVLTF.

The V call is TRBV6-5, the J call TRBJ2-6; the D is unclear. Trimming left V 1 base short and J 3 bases short, with 10 bases between. Germline V gene lookup returns CDR1 MNHEY and CDR2 SVGAGI. The CDR3 length is 16 residues. The CDR3 reads CASSYYSQIGANVLTF. The DNA of the CDR3 is TGTGCCAGCAGTTACTACAGCCAGATTGGGGCCAACGTCCTGACTTTC.

In the case of this clone: This CDR3 is also generated by other DNA sequences in the sample. The chain uses TRBV6-1 and TRBJ1-5; TRBD1 might be the D (6 bases). The CDR3 spans 15 residues. Germline V gives CDR1 MNHNS, CDR2 SASEGT. The V and J ends lost 3 bases and 2 bases respectively, with 11 bases between them. The CDR3 DNA is TGTGCCAGCAGTGAGGGCAGGGGAGGCAATCAGCCCCAGCATTTT. Translating gives CASSEGRGGNQPQHF.

This clone appeared a few times. The gene calls are TRBV13 and TRBJ1-3, with D possibly TRBD1 on 6 matching bases. Trimming removed 5 bases at V and 1 base at J, with 15 bases between. Germline-derived CDR1 and CDR2 are PRHDT and FYEKMQ (reference sequence). The CDR3 is 16 amino acids. The CDR3 sequence is CASSRRTAPSGNTIYF. CDR3 nucleotide sequence: TGTGCCAGCAGCCGAAGGACAGCCCCATCTGGAAACACCATATATTTT.

The V gene is TRBV27, the J gene TRBJ1-1, with D unresolved. This CDR3 contains 15 residues. Germline values: CDR1 MNHEY, CDR2 SMNVEV (reference sequence). Trimming took 4 bases from V and 0 from J, leaving 12 bases between them. The DNA for the CDR3 is TGTGCCAGCAGTTATGGGAGGACGGTGAACACTGAAGCTTTCTTT. Its protein product is CASSYGRTVNTEAFF.

The rearrangement links TRBV27 to TRBJ2-7; tentative D call: TRBD1 (6 bases). Germline V lookup: CDR1 MNHEY, CDR2 SMNVEV (reference sequence). The CDR3 is made up of 13 amino acids. Trimming took 3 bases from V and 6 from J, leaving 12 bases between them. The CDR3 is CASSFQGLGEQYF. CDR3 sequence (DNA): TGTGCCAGCAGTTTCCAGGGGCTGGGCGAGCAGTACTTC.

The V call is TRBV3-1 (or the pseudogene TRBV3-2), the J call TRBJ1-2; 10 bases align to TRBD1. The length of the CDR3 is 13 residues. After removal of 5 bases from V and 9 bases from J, the junction contained 6 bases not matched to a gene. The germline V gene has CDR1 LGHDT and CDR2 YNNKEL (reference sequence). The CDR3 spells CASSSGTGESYTF. As DNA, the CDR3 is TGTGCCAGCAGCTCCGGGACAGGGGAAAGCTACACCTTC.

The chain recombines TRBV18 with TRBJ1-6; D uncertain. V gave up 6 bases and J gave up 7 bases, with 10 bases separating them. The CDR3 totals 13 residues. CDR1 is KGHSH and CDR2 is LQKENI in the germline V gene. CDR3 residues: CASSPDQNSPLHF. The CDR3 DNA reads as TGTGCCAGCTCGCCAGATCAGAATTCACCCCTCCACTTT.

V gene TRBV19 combines with J gene TRBJ1-4; maybe TRBD1 (5 bases). Germline values: CDR1 LNHDA, CDR2 SQIVND (reference sequence). CDR3 length: 13 amino acids. Trimming pared 9 bases from V and 4 bases from J, leaving 12 bases between. CDR3 amino acids: CASLDGGNEKLFF. CDR3 bases: TGTGCCAGCCTCGACGGGGGTAATGAAAAACTGTTTTTT.

The genes are TRBV5-1 and TRBJ2-1; D perhaps matches TRBD1 (6 bases). The CDR3 covers 14 residues. Germline values: CDR1 SGHRS, CDR2 YFSETQ. Trimming removed 4 bases at V and 9 bases at J, with 17 bases between. The CDR3 is CASSTPRQGSEQFF. The CDR3 nucleotides are TGCGCCAGCAGCACCCCCCGGCAGGGGTCTGAGCAGTTCTTC.

Turning to this clone: The sample carries other DNA sequences with the same CDR3. V usage is TRBV3-1 (or the pseudogene TRBV3-2) and J usage is TRBJ1-5; tentatively, D is TRBD1 (5 bases). Germline V lookup: CDR1 LGHDT, CDR2 YNNKEL (reference sequence). V lost 1 base, J lost 4 bases, and 8 bases lay in between. This CDR3 region has 14 residues. Here the CDR3 reads CASSQGGGNQPQHF. The CDR3, as DNA: TGTGCCAGCAGCCAAGGGGGGGGGAATCAGCCCCAGCATTTT.

V is TRBV5-1 and J is TRBJ2-2, with 9 bases fitting TRBD1. The CDR3 runs to 17 residues. The J segment lost 0 bases and the V segment lost 4 bases, leaving 7 bases of the junction unmatched. In germline, CDR1 is SGHRS, CDR2 YFSETQ. CDR3 residues: CASSQGQGVSNTGELFF. The CDR3 nucleotides are TGCGCCAGCAGCCAGGGACAGGGCGTCTCGAACACCGGGGAGCTGTTTTTT.

V and J are TRBV14 and TRBJ2-1; D unresolved. The CDR3 has 12 residues. Trimming took 0 bases from V and 8 from J, leaving 5 bases between them. Germline V lookup: CDR1 SGHDN, CDR2 FVKESK. CDR3 nucleotide sequence: TGTGCCAGCAGCCAAGATCTTTATGAGCAGTTCTTC. It encodes CASSQDLYEQFF.

CDR3 in DNA: TGCGCCAGCAGGCTGGACAGGGTAGCCACAGATACGCAGTATTTT. Its protein product is CASRLDRVATDTQYF. The chain joins TRBV5-1 to TRBJ2-3; TRBD1 aligns across 8 bases. This CDR3 contains 15 residues. The V gene end was trimmed by 5 bases and the J gene end by 2 bases; junction bases not matched to a gene: 7. CDR1 and CDR2 from the germline V gene are SGHRS and YFSETQ. Full variable domain (outside the CDR3, taken from reference TRBV5-1 and TRBJ2-3): KAGVTQTPRYLIKTRGQQVTLSCSPISGHRSVSWYQQTPGQGLQFLFEYFSETQRNKGNFPGRFSGRQFSNSRSEMNVSTLELGDSALYLCASRLDRVATDTQYFGPGTRLTVL.

The rearrangement uses TRBV30 and TRBJ1-1, with a weak D call TRBD1 (6 bases). Germline V gene sequence: CDR1 GTSNPN, CDR2 SVGIG (reference sequence). V was shortened by 5 bases and J by 0 bases, with 13 bases between the two germline ends. The CDR3 has 14 residues. CDR3 loop: CAWGLDSLNTEAFF. Written as DNA, the CDR3 is TGTGCCTGGGGATTGGACAGCCTGAACACTGAAGCTTTCTTT.

This chain links TRBV27 with TRBJ1-1, with D uncertain. V was pared by 2 bases and J by 2 bases, with 12 bases between. The CDR3 is 15 amino acids. Per the germline V gene, CDR1 is MNHEY and CDR2 is SMNVEV (reference sequence). This chain's CDR3 is CASSLDAASNTEAFF. The DNA of the CDR3 is TGTGCCAGCAGTTTAGACGCGGCATCAAACACTGAAGCTTTCTTT.

The chain employs TRBV2 and TRBJ1-2; weak D call: TRBD1 (5 bases). CDR1 and CDR2 from the germline V gene are SNHLY and FYNNEI. V was trimmed by 3 bases and J by 8 bases, leaving 19 bases between them. The CDR3 runs 15 residues. The CDR3 spells CASSDFSGNTRGYTF. The CDR3 DNA is TGTGCCAGCAGTGATTTTTCAGGGAACACCCGAGGCTACACCTTC.

The table lists this clone with a count of one. V usage is TRBV3-1 (or the pseudogene TRBV3-2) and J usage is TRBJ2-5, with a weak D call TRBD2 (6 bases). The V end lost 1 base, the J end lost 8 bases, and 11 bases lay between the germline ends. The CDR3 has 13 residues. Germline V gene lookup returns CDR1 LGHDT and CDR2 YNNKEL (reference sequence). DNA of the CDR3: TGTGCCAGCAGCCAAGTATCTAGCGCTACCCAGTACTTC. Its protein is CASSQVSSATQYF.

V usage is TRBV7-9 and J usage is TRBJ2-7; D remains ambiguous. Trimming stripped 2 bases from V and 4 bases from J, with 9 bases between. CDR1 is SEHNR and CDR2 is FQNEAQ in the germline V gene (reference sequence). This CDR3 is built from 13 residues. Here the CDR3 DNA reads TGTGCCAGCAGCTTATCACAATCATACGAGCAGTACTTC. Amino acids: CASSLSQSYEQYF.

V and J are TRBV11-2 and TRBJ2-5, with TRBD1 identical over 9 bases. V shed 2 bases, J shed 4 bases, and the junction held 8 bases outside the gene matches. The CDR3 totals 16 residues. Germline-derived CDR1 and CDR2 are SGHAT and FQNNGV. CDR3 amino acids: CASSLPGQGMRETQYF. Here the CDR3 DNA reads TGTGCCAGCAGCTTACCGGGACAGGGTATGAGAGAGACCCAGTACTTC.

The V call is TRBV7-9, the J call TRBJ1-1, with no clear D. There are 13 residues in the CDR3. Trimming pared 1 base from V and 1 base from J, leaving 4 bases between. The germline CDR1 and CDR2 sequences are SEHNR and FQNEAQ (reference sequence). The CDR3 loop reads CASSLGQNTEAFF. The CDR3 nucleotides read TGTGCCAGCAGCTTAGGGCAGAACACTGAAGCTTTCTTT.

The chain employs TRBV5-1 and TRBJ1-2; D is perhaps TRBD1 (5 bases). The CDR3 totals 14 residues. V lost 5 bases to trimming and J lost 9 bases, with 20 bases between them. Germline V gene lookup returns CDR1 SGHRS and CDR2 YFSETQ. Written as DNA, the CDR3 is TGCGCCAGCAGTAGGGACTCCTGGGGAAAGCGCTACACCTTC. It encodes CASSRDSWGKRYTF.

The V call is TRBV30, the J call TRBJ2-2; 9 bases fit TRBD1. The junction had 11 bases not matched to a gene; V was cut back by 0 bases and J by 0 bases. This CDR3 has 19 residues. Germline V gives CDR1 GTSNPN, CDR2 SVGIG (reference sequence). CDR3 sequence: CAWSVWGTGPTANTGELFF. The CDR3 nucleotides are TGTGCCTGGAGTGTATGGGGGACAGGGCCTACTGCGAACACCGGGGAGCTGTTTTTT.